This TCR beta chain came from a study of shared clonotypes between healthy human individuals. The protocol was immunoSEQ multiplex PCR, while the TCRdb copy is restricted to in-frame clones and leaves out a portion. The repertoire consists of a few hundred thousand clones, with about 96% occurring once and the leading ten covering about 0.06%. General study findings and limits: How much donors shared clonotypes was expected to be affected by sequencing depth. Memory subsets generally showed lower estimated richness than naive subsets. Sharing across a handful of donors was seen in about 5% of naive CD4 clonotypes. Even with large depth, rarefaction showed that sorted-subset sequencing was incomplete.

Turning to this clone: Antigen unknown.

The clonotype was recovered from a woman aged 25 to 45 in good health. Sequencing was performed on naive CD4+ T cells sorted from blood. As for subset: CD45RA+ positively selected.

The CDR3 DNA reads as TGTGCCAGCAGCCCCGATGCAGGCAGGGGTGTAGAGCAGTACTTC. It translates to CASSPDAGRGVEQYF. The chain recombines TRBV11-2 with TRBJ2-7; a weak D match, TRBD1 (6 bases). Germline-derived CDR1 and CDR2 are SGHAT and FQNNGV. The CDR3 covers 15 residues. V lost 5 bases and J lost 7, with 21 bases in between.